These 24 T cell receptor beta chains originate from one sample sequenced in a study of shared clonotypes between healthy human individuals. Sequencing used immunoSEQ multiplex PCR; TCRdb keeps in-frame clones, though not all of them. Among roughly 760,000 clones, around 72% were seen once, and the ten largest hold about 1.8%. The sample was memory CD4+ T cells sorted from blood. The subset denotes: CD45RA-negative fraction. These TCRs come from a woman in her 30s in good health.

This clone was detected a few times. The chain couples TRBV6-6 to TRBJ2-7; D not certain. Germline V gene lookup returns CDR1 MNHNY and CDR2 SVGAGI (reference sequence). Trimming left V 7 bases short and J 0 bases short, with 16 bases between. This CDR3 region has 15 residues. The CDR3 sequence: CASNPDHATSYEQYF. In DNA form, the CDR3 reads TGTGCCAGCAACCCGGACCACGCCACCTCCTACGAGCAGTACTTC.

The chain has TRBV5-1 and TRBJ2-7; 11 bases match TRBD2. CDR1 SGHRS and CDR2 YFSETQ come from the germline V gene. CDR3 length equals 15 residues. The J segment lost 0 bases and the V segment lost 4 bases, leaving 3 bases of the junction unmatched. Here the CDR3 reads CASSETSGSSYEQYF. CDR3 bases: TGCGCCAGCAGCGAAACTAGCGGGAGCTCCTACGAGCAGTACTTC.

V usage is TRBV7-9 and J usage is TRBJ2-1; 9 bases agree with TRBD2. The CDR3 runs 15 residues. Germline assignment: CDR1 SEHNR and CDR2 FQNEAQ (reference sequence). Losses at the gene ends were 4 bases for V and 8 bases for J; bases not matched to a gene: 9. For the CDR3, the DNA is TGTGCCAGCAGCTCTGGGACTAGCAACTTCCATGAGCAGTTCTTC. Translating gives CASSSGTSNFHEQFF. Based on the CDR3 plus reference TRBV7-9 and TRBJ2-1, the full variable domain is DTGVSQNPRHKITKRGQNVTFRCDPISEHNRLYWYRQTLGQGPEFLTYFQNEAQLEKSRLLSDRFSAERPKGSFSTLEIQRTEQGDSAMYLCASSSGTSNFHEQFFGPGTRLTVL.

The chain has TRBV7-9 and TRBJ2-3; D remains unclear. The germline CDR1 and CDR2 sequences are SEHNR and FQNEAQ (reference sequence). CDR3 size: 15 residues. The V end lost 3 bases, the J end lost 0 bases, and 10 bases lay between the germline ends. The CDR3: CASSFGLSSTDTQYF. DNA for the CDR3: TGTGCCAGCAGCTTCGGCCTCTCCAGCACAGATACGCAGTATTTT.

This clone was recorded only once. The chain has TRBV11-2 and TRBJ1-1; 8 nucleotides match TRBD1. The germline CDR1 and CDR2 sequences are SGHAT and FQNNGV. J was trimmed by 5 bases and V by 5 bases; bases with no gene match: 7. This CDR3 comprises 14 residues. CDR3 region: CASSPQGAVTEAFF. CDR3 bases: TGTGCCAGCAGCCCCCAGGGGGCGGTGACTGAAGCTTTCTTT. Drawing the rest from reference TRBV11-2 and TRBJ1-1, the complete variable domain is EAGVAQSPRYKIIEKRQSVAFWCNPISGHATLYWYQQILGQGPKLLIQFQNNGVVDDSQLPKDRFSAERLKGVDSTLKIQPAKLEDSAVYLCASSPQGAVTEAFFGQGTRLTVV.

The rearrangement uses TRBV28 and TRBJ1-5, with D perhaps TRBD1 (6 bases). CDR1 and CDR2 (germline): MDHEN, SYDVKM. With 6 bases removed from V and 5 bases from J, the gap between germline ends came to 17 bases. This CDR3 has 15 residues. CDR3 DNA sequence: TGTGCCAGCAGGTCTCGGGGGGCCCCTTATCAGCCCCAGCATTTT. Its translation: CASRSRGAPYQPQHF. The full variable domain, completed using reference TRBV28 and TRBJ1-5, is DVKVTQSSRYLVKRTGEKVFLECVQDMDHENMFWYRQDPGLGLRLIYFSYDVKMKEKGDIPEGYSVSREKKERFSLILESASTNQTSMYLCASRSRGAPYQPQHFGDGTRLSIL.

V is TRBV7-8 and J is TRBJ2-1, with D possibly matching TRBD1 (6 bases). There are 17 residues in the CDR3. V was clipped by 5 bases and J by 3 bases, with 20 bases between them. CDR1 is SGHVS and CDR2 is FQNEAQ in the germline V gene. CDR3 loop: CASSPSELGAGYNEQFF. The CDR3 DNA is TGTGCCAGCAGCCCTTCAGAGTTGGGGGCAGGCTACAATGAGCAGTTCTTC.

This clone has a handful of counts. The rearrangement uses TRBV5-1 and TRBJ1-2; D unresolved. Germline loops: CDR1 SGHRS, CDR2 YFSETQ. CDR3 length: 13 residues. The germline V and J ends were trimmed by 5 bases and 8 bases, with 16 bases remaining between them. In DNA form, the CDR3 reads TGCGCCAGCAGTCGAGACACCGACGGGGGCTACACCTTC. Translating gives CASSRDTDGGYTF.

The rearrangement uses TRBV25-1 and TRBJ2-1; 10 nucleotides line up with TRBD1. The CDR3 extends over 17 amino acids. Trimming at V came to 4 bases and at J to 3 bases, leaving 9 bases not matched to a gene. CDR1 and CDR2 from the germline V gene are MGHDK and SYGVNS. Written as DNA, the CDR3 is TGTGCCAGCAGTGGTTCCCGGGACAGGGGTAACTACAATGAGCAGTTCTTC. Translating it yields CASSGSRDRGNYNEQFF. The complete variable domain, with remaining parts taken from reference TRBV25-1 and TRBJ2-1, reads EADIYQTPRYLVIGTGKKITLECSQTMGHDKMYWYQQDPGMELHLIHYSYGVNSTEKGDLSSESTVSRIRTEHFPLTLESARPSHTSQYLCASSGSRDRGNYNEQFFGPGTRLTVL.

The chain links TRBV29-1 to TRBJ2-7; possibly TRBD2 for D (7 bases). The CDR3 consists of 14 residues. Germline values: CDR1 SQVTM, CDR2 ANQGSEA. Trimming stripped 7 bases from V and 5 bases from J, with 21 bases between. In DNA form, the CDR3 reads TGCAGCGCCGCGGGGACCGCGGGGGCGGACGAGCAGTACTTC. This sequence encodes CSAAGTAGADEQYF.

CDR3 sequence reads: CASSQGLAGPDTQYF. The CDR3 nucleotides are TGCGCCAGCAGCCAAGGACTAGCGGGACCAGATACGCAGTATTTT. The chain is built from TRBV5-1 and TRBJ2-3; 12 bases line up with TRBD2. Germline V CDR1 and CDR2: SGHRS, YFSETQ. The CDR3 has 15 amino acids. Trimming took 4 bases from V and 4 from J; bases not matched to a gene: 4.

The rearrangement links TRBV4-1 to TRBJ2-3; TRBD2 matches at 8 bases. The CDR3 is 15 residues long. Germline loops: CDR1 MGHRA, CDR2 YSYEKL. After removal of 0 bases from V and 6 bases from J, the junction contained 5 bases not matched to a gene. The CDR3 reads CASSQEGGRLDTQYF. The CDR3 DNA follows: TGCGCCAGCAGCCAAGAAGGCGGGAGGCTGGATACGCAGTATTTT.

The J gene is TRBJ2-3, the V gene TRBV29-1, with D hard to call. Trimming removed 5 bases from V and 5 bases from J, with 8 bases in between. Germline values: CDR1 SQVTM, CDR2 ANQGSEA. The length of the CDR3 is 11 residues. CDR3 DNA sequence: TGCAGCGTTCTATCCGTAGATACGCAGTATTTT. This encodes CSVLSVDTQYF.

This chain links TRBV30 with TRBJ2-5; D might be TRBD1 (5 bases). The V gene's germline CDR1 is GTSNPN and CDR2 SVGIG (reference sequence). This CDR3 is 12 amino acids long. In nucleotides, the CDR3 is TGTGCACTAAGGGGTCTCGAGGAGACCCAGTACTTC. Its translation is CALRGLEETQYF.

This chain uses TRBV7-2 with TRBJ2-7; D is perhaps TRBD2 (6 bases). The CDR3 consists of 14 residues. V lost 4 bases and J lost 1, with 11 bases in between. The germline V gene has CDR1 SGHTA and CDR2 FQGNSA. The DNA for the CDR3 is TGTGCCAGCAGCTCGATAGCGGATTCCTACGAGCAGTACTTC. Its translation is CASSSIADSYEQYF.

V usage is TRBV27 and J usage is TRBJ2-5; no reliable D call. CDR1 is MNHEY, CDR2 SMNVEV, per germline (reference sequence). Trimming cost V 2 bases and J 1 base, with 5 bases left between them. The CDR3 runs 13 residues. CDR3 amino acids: CASSLVSQETQYF. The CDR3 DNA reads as TGTGCCAGCAGTTTAGTCTCCCAAGAGACCCAGTACTTC.

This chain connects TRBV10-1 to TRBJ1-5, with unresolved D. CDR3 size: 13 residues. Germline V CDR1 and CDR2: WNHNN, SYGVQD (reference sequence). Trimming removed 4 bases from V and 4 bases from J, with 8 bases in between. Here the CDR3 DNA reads TGCGCCAGCAGTGCACGACAAAATCAGCCCCAGCATTTT. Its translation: CASSARQNQPQHF.

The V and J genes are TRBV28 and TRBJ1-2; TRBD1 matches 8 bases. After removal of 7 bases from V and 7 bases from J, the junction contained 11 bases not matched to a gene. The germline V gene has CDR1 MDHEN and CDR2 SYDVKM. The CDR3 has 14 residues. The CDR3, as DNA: TGTGCCAGCACCTCGCAGGGGGCCGGTTTTGGCTACACCTTC. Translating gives CASTSQGAGFGYTF.

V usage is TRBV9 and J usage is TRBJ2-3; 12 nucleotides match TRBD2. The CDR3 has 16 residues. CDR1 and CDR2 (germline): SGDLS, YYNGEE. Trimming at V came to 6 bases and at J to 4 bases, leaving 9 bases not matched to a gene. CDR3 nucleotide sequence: TGTGCCAGCACCGTGACTAGCGGGAGCATCGCAGATACGCAGTATTTT. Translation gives CASTVTSGSIADTQYF.

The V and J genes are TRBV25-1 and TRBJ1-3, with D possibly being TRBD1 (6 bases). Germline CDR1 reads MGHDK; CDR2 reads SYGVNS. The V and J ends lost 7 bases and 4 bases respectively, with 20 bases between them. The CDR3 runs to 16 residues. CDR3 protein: CASIRRVGGEGNTIYF. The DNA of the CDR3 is TGTGCCAGCATCCGAAGGGTGGGGGGCGAGGGAAACACCATATATTTT. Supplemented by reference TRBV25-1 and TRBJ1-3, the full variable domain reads EADIYQTPRYLVIGTGKKITLECSQTMGHDKMYWYQQDPGMELHLIHYSYGVNSTEKGDLSSESTVSRIRTEHFPLTLESARPSHTSQYLCASIRRVGGEGNTIYFGEGSWLTVV.

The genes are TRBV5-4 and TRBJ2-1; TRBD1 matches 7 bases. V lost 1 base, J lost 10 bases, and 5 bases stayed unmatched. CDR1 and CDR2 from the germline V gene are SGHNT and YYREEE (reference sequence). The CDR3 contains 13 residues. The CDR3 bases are TGTGCCAGCAGCTTGACCGGGACAGAAGAGCAGTTCTTC. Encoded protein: CASSLTGTEEQFF.

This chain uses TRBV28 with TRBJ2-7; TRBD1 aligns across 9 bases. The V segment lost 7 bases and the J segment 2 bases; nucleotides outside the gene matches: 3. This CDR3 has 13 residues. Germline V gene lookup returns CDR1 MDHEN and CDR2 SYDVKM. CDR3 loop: CASMGQGPYEQYF. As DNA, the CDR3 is TGTGCCAGCATGGGACAGGGCCCCTACGAGCAGTACTTC.

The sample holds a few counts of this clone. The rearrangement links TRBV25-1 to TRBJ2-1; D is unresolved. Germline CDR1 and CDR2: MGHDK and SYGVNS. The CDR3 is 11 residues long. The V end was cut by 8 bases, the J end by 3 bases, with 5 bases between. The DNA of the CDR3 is TGTGCCAGCCGCGACTACAATGAGCAGTTCTTC. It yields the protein CASRDYNEQFF.

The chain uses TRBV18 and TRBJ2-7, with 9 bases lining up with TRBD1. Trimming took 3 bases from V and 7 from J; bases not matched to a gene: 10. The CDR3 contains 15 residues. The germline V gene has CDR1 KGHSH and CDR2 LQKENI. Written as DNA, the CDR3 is TGTGCCAGCTCACCCCGGGACAGGGCTCTCCTGGAGCAGTACTTC. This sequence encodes CASSPRDRALLEQYF.